This entry is about one TCR beta chain. The antigen is unknown. This specimen comes from a study of OX40 agonist ivuxolimab in advanced cancers. Findings and caveats of the study: CD8+ T cells were the subset that, on average, had more expanded clones than CD4+.

Method: immunoSEQ multiplex PCR; TCRdb's copy keeps in-frame clones and lacks some. Among approximately 22,000 clones listed, more than 75% were seen once. This CDR3 comprises 13 residues. V dropped 5 bases and J dropped 7 bases, with 12 bases sitting between them. Germline CDR1 reads PRHDT; CDR2 reads FYEKMQ (reference sequence). The receptor was isolated from an adult with an advanced solid tumor such as melanoma, head and neck, liver or kidney cancer. The chain employs TRBV13 and TRBJ2-1; D gene uncertain. Sequenced material: CD4+ or CD8+ T cells sorted from blood, taken in a trial of the OX40 agonist ivuxolimab. The CDR3 nucleotides read TGTGCCAGCAGCCTCGGGCGGTCGAATGAGCAGTTCTTC. Its translation: CASSLGRSNEQFF.